The source of this T cell receptor (beta chain) is a study of blood T cell repertoires in COVID-19. Only in-frame clones appear in the TCRdb table, and some are missing; sequencing was by immunoSEQ multiplex PCR. The table lists 350,000 to 550,000 clones, around 87% of them singletons. The sample comprised PBMCs or T cells enriched from blood (not recorded which). This clonotype was obtained from a young man who had recovered from COVID-19.

This chain's CDR3 is CAWTEVRDNEQFF. In DNA form, the CDR3 reads TGTGCCTGGACCGAAGTTCGGGACAATGAGCAGTTCTTC. The chain links TRBV30 to TRBJ2-1; no reliable D call. V lost 4 bases and J lost 5, with 12 bases in between. From germline, CDR1 is GTSNPN and CDR2 SVGIG (reference sequence). The CDR3 length is 13 residues.